This T cell receptor beta chain was captured in a study of beta chain features in type 1 diabetes. The length of the CDR3 is 14 residues. Trimming removed 4 bases from V and 3 bases from J; junction bases left unmatched: 7. Germline V CDR1 and CDR2: SGDLS, YYNGEE. Since all of the isolated RNA was reverse transcribed, expressed TCRB transcripts were what got sequenced. It was found that naive, central memory and regulatory T cell samples averaged around 3.8 million reads. Produced via immunoSEQ multiplex PCR; TCRdb's table is partial and in-frame only. The table lists some 63,000 clones, roughly three fifths of them singletons. This clone was counted a few times.

This chain connects TRBV9 to TRBJ2-7; 7 bases align to TRBD1. The receptor's source is a woman younger than 30 in good health. Material for sequencing was Tregs from blood. The CDR3: CASSPGTAIYEQYF. CDR3 sequence (DNA): TGTGCCAGCAGCCCCGGGACAGCCATCTACGAGCAGTACTTC.